Each of the 5 T cell receptor beta chains below was sequenced from the same sample in a study of CD8+ T cells in alopecia areata (dated by TCRdb to the late 2010s). The library was prepared using the immunoSEQ multiplex PCR assay. RNA was extracted from all samples and reverse transcribed into cDNA, which served as template for TCR sequencing. As stored in TCRdb, this immuneACCESS dataset retains in-frame rearrangements with V and J assigned. A fraction of the clones does not appear; measured against another copy, unresolved V genes explain less than half of the discrepancy, and the remainder lacks a known reason. For this sample, 250,000 or so clones are listed, none of them singletons. Around 1.2% of the sample rests with the top ten. Pooled mouse cutaneous lymph node cells were stained for CD4, CD8alpha, NKG2D, NKG2ACE and other markers, then sorted on a BD Influx. Sequenced material: CD4+ T cells sorted from a lymph node. The receptors derive from a C3H/HeJ mouse with alopecia areata. The strain's MHC haplotype is H2-k.

On this clone: Mouse gene names and germline throughout. The read comes to an end 3 residues before the CDR3 does, leaving the germline J gene to fill in the end. The V call is TRBV31, the J call TRBJ1-6; no firm D call. TRBJ1-6 qualifies as an ORF whose function is uncertain. The CDR3 is 16 amino acids. Per the germline V gene, CDR1 is GKSSPN and CDR2 is SITVG. Trimming cost V 1 base and J 0 bases, with 10 bases left between them. The CDR3 is CAWSPLRNSYNSPLYF. Partial CDR3 DNA: TGTGCCTGGAGTCCTCTCAGGAATTCCTATAATTCGCCC.

Turning to this clone: Gene names and germline match the mouse. This specimen includes other DNA sequences encoding the same CDR3. CDR3 residues: CASSIWGNEQYF. CDR3 DNA (partial): TGTGCCAGCAGTATATGGGGGAAT. V is TRBV19 and J is TRBJ2-7, with D tentatively TRBD2 (6 bases). With the read ending 4 residues before the CDR3 end, the germline J gene is used to fill in that end. This CDR3 contains 12 residues. Germline CDR1 and CDR2: FNHDT and SITEND (reference sequence). The complete variable domain, with remaining parts taken from reference TRBV19 and TRBJ2-7, reads GGIITQTPKFLIGQEGQKLTLKCQQNFNHDTMYWYRQDSGKGLRLIYYSITENDLQKGDLSEGYDASREKKSSFSLTVTSAQKNEMAVFLCASSIWGNEQYFGPGTRLTVL.

This clone showed up just a few times. The gene names here belong to mouse. The CDR3 end lies 3 residues beyond the end of the read and is filled in from the germline J gene. The sample carries other DNA sequences with the same CDR3. The chain combines TRBV5 with TRBJ1-6, with D unresolved. TRBJ1-6 qualifies as an ORF whose function is uncertain. V was cut by 0 bases and J by 0 bases, with 6 bases left in between. The CDR3 has 16 residues. Germline V CDR1 and CDR2: LGHNA, YNLKQL (reference sequence). This CDR3 reads CASSQDTSSYNSPLYF. The part of the CDR3 DNA that was read is TGTGCCAGCAGCCAAGACACATCTTCCTATAATTCGCCC.

This clone occurred a few times. Gene names and germline match the mouse. The sample carries other DNA sequences with the same CDR3. CDR3: CTCSAGGADAEQFF. Partial CDR3 DNA: TGCACCTGCAGTGCAGGGGGCGCGGATGCT. The chain couples TRBV1 to TRBJ2-1; D tentatively fits TRBD1 or TRBD2 (5 bases each). The CDR3 end is not reached by the read, which stops 4 residues before it; the germline J gene fills it in. V was shortened by 1 base and J by 5 bases, with 9 bases between the two germline ends. The CDR3 runs to 14 residues. The germline V gene has CDR1 NSQYPW and CDR2 LRSPGD (reference sequence).

This clone was counted between two and nine times. Any gene name here is a mouse gene name. The CDR3 end lies 4 residues beyond the end of the read and is filled in from the germline J gene. The chain combines TRBV13-2 with TRBJ2-5, with D maybe TRBD2 (6 bases). Trimming pared 0 bases from V and 3 bases from J, leaving 8 bases between. Germline V gene lookup returns CDR1 NNHNN and CDR2 SYGAGS (reference sequence). The CDR3 spans 14 residues. Partial CDR3 DNA: TGTGCCAGCGGTGATGCTGGGGAACAAGAC. Translation: CASGDAGEQD. The full-length CDR3 reads as CASGDAGEQDTQYF.